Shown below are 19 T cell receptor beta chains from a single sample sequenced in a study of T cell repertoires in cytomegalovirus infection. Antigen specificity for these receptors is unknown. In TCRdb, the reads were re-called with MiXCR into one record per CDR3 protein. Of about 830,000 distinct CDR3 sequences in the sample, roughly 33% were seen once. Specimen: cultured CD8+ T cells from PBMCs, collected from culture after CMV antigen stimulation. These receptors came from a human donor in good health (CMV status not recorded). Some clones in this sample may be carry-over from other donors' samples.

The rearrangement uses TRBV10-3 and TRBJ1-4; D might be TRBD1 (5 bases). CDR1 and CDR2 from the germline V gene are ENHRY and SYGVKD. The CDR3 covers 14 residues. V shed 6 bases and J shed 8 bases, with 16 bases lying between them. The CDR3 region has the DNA TGTGCCATCAGCGCAGGGCTTTTGCGGGAAAAACTGTTTTTT. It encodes CAISAGLLREKLFF.

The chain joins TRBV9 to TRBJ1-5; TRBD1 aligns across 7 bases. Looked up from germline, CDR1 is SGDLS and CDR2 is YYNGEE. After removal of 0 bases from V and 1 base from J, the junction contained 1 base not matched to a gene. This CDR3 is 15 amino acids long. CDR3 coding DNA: TGTGCCAGCAGCGTAGGGGGACAGAGCAATCAGCCCCAGCATTTT. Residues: CASSVGGQSNQPQHF.

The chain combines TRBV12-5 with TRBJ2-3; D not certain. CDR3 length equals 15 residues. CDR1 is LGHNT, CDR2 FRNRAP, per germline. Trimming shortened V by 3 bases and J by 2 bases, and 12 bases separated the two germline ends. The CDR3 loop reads CASGFVGPITDTQYF. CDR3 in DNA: TGTGCTAGTGGTTTCGTCGGACCTATCACAGATACGCAGTATTTT. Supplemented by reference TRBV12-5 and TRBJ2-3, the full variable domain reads DARVTQTPRHKVTEMGQEVTMRCQPILGHNTVFWYRQTMMQGLELLAYFRNRAPLDDSGMPKDRFSAEMPDATLATLKIQPSEPRDSAVYFCASGFVGPITDTQYFGPGTRLTVL.

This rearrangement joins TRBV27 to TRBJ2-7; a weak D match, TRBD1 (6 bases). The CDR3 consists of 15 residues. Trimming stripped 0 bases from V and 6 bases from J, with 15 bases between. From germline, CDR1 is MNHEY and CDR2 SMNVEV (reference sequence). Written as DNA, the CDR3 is TGTGCCAGCAGTTTATCGGGCAGGGGCGGGTTCGAGCAGTACGTC. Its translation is CASSLSGRGGFEQYV.

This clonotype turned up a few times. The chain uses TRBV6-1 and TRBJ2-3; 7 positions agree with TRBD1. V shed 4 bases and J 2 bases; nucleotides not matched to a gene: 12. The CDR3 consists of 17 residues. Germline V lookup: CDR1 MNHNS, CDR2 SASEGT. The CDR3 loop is CASSVGTVEVTTDTQYF. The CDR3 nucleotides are TGTGCCAGCAGTGTCGGGACAGTGGAGGTTACCACAGATACGCAGTATTTT.

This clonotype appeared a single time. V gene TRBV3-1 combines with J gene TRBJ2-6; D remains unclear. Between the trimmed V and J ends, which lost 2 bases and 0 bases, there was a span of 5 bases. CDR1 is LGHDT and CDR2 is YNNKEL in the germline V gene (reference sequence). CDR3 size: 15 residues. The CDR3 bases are TGTGCCAGCAGCCAAACCGGCTCTGGGGCCAACGTCCTGACTTTC. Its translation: CASSQTGSGANVLTF.

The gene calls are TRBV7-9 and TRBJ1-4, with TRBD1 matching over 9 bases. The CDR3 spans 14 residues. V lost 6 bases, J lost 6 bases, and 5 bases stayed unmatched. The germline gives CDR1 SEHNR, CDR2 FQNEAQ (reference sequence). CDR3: CASRSGTGYEKLFF. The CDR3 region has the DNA TGTGCCAGCAGGTCCGGGACAGGGTATGAAAAACTGTTTTTT.

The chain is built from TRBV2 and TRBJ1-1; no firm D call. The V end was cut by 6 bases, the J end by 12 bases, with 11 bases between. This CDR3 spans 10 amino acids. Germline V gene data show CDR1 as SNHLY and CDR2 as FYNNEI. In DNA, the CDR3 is TGTGCCAGCAGGGCAGCTATAACTTTCTTT. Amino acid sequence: CASRAAITFF.

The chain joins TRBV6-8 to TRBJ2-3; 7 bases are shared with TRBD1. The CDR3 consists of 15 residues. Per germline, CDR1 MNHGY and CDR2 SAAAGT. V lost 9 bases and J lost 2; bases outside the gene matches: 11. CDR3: CASRPGQHYTDTQYF. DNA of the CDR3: TGTGCCAGTCGACCGGGACAGCACTACACAGATACGCAGTATTTT.

The CDR3 coding sequence is TGTGCCAGCAGCCCCCCGGGGGCAGAGAATCAGCCCCAGCATTTT. Protein sequence: CASSPPGAENQPQHF. The rearrangement links TRBV7-9 to TRBJ1-5, with D maybe TRBD1 (6 bases). V shed 5 bases and J shed 4 bases, with 15 bases lying between them. The CDR3 loop spans 15 amino acids. CDR1 is SEHNR and CDR2 is FQNEAQ in the germline V gene (reference sequence).

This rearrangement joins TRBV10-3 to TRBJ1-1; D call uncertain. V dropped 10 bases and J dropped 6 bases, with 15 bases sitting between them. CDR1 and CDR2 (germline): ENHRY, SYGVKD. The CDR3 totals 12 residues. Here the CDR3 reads CATEGEEAEAFF. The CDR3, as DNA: TGTGCCACCGAGGGTGAAGAGGCTGAAGCTTTCTTT.

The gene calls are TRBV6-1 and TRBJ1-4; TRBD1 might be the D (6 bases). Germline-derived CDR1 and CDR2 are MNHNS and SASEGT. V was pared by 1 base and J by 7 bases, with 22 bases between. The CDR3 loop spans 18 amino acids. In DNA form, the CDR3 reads TGTGCCAGCAGTGAAGTCCCCTCACGGGGACAAGACGGTGAAAAACTGTTTTTT. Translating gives CASSEVPSRGQDGEKLFF.

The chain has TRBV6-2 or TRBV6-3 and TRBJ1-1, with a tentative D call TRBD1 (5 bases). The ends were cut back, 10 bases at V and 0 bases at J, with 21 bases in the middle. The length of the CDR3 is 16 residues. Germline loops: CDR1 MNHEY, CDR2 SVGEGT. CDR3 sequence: CATPRQGRPMNTEAFF. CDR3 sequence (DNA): TGTGCCACCCCACGGCAGGGAAGACCCATGAACACTGAAGCTTTCTTT.

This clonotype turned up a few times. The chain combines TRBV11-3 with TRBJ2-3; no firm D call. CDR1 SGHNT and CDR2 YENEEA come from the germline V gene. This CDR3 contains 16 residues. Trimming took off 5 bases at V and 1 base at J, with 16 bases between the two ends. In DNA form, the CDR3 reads TGTGCCAGCAGCCGGTCGACTGGGTCCGGCACAGATACGCAGTATTTT. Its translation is CASSRSTGSGTDTQYF.

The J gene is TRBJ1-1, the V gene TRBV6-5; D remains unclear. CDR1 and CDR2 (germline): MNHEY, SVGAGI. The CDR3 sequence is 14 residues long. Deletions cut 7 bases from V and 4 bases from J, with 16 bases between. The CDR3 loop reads CASTLSLSATEAFF. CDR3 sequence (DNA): TGTGCCAGCACTCTCTCTCTCTCGGCCACTGAAGCTTTCTTT.

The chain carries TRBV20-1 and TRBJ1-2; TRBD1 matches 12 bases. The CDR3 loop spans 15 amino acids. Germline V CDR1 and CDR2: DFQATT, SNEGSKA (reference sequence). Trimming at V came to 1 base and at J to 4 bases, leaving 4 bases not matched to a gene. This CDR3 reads CSARAGTGGIYGYTF. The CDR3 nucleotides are TGCAGTGCTAGAGCCGGGACAGGGGGCATCTATGGCTACACCTTC.

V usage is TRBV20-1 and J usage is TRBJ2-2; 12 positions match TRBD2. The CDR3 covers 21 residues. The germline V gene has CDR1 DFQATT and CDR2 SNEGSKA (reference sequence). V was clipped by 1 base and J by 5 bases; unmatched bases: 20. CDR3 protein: CSARAFATTSGGKVKTGELFF. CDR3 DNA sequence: TGCAGTGCTAGAGCGTTTGCGACAACTAGCGGGGGGAAGGTGAAGACCGGGGAGCTGTTTTTT.

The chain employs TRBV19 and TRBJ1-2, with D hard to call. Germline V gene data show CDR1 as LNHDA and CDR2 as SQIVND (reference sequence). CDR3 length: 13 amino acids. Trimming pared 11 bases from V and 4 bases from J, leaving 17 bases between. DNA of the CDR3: TGTGCCTCCCAAGGGCCCAGGAGCTATGGCTACACCTTC. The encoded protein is CASQGPRSYGYTF.

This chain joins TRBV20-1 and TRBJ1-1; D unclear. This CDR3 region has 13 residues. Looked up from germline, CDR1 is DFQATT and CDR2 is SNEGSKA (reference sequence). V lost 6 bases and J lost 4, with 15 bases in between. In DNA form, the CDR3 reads TGCAGTGCCCCGGGTGTCGAGAGCACTGAAGCTTTCTTT. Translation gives CSAPGVESTEAFF.